These 21 T cell receptor beta chains were sequenced from one sample in a study of blood T cell repertoires in COVID-19. Using immunoSEQ multiplex PCR, the repertoire was profiled, and TCRdb retains in-frame clones only, with some absent. The sample shows some 340,000 clones, around four fifths of them seen only once. The sample comprised PBMCs or T cells enriched from blood (not recorded which). The receptors stem from a woman between 50 and 59 years old who had recovered from COVID-19.

This chain uses TRBV4-2 with TRBJ2-5; TRBD2 matches 9 bases. Unmatched junction bases numbered 5, after V lost 5 bases and J lost 1 base. The CDR3 has 15 residues. CDR1 LGHNA and CDR2 YNFKEQ come from the germline V gene. The CDR3: CASSGAGGLQETQYF. As DNA, the CDR3 is TGTGCCAGCAGCGGAGCGGGGGGACTCCAAGAGACCCAGTACTTC.

This chain connects TRBV6-5 to TRBJ1-2; the D gene is possibly TRBD1 (5 bases). V was trimmed by 6 bases and J by 2 bases, leaving 16 bases between them. This CDR3 comprises 15 residues. Germline values: CDR1 MNHEY, CDR2 SVGAGI. CDR3 residues: CASRRDSTPNYGYTF. The DNA of the CDR3 is TGTGCCAGCAGGCGCGACAGCACCCCCAACTATGGCTACACCTTC.

The rearrangement joins TRBV6-6 to TRBJ2-2; 13 bases fit TRBD2. V gave up 5 bases and J gave up 7 bases; unmatched junction bases: 13. Germline lookup yields CDR1 MNHNY and CDR2 SVGAGI (reference sequence). The CDR3 is 18 residues long. CDR3: CASSPGRGLAGTIGELFF. The CDR3, as DNA: TGTGCCAGCAGTCCCGGAAGGGGACTAGCGGGAACTATCGGGGAGCTGTTTTTT.

In its sample, this clone was seen a few times. The chain employs TRBV30 and TRBJ1-5, with D perhaps matching TRBD1 (6 bases). Germline CDR1 and CDR2: GTSNPN and SVGIG (reference sequence). The CDR3 spans 14 residues. V lost 2 bases, J lost 5 bases, and 13 bases lay in between. Here the CDR3 DNA reads TGTGCCTGGAGTCGGACGACAGGTCATCAGCCCCAGCATTTT. It encodes CAWSRTTGHQPQHF. The whole variable domain, remainder taken from reference TRBV30 and TRBJ1-5, is SQTIHQWPATLVQPVGSPLSLECTVEGTSNPNLYWYRQAAGRGLQLLFYSVGIGQISSEVPQNLSASRPQDRQFILSSKKLLLSDSGFYLCAWSRTTGHQPQHFGDGTRLSIL.

The V call is TRBV21-1, the J call TRBJ2-3; the table's D call, TRBD2, has no DNA check behind it. TRBV21-1 is a pseudogene segment. The CDR3 has 14 amino acids. CDR3 sequence (DNA): TGTGCCAGCAGCAGGGGGGGGCGCGGGGATACGCAGTATTTT. Translation gives CASSRGGRGDTQYF.

The chain combines TRBV15 with TRBJ2-3, with 7 bases lining up with TRBD2. The V gene end was trimmed by 5 bases and the J gene end by 1 base; junction bases not matched to a gene: 6. The germline V gene has CDR1 LNHNV and CDR2 YYDKDF (reference sequence). The CDR3 spans 15 residues. CDR3 nucleotide sequence: TGTGCCACCAGCCCGGCACTAGCGCGCACAGATACGCAGTATTTT. The encoded protein is CATSPALARTDTQYF.

Note on this clone: This sample also contains other DNA sequences that code for the same CDR3. The chain uses TRBV19 and TRBJ2-7, with TRBD2 identical over 8 bases. The trim removed 3 bases at V and 2 bases at J, leaving 6 bases unmatched. Germline V gene data show CDR1 as LNHDA and CDR2 as SQIVND (reference sequence). The CDR3 has 15 amino acids. In DNA, the CDR3 is TGTGCCAGTAGTATTGGGGCGGGAGGCCCCTACGAGCAGTACTTC. Amino acid sequence: CASSIGAGGPYEQYF. Together with reference TRBV19 and TRBJ2-7, the CDR3 gives the full variable domain: DGGITQSPKYLFRKEGQNVTLSCEQNLNHDAMYWYRQDPGQGLRLIYYSQIVNDFQKGDIAEGYSVSREKKESFPLTVTSAQKNPTAFYLCASSIGAGGPYEQYFGPGTRLTVT.

DNA of the CDR3: TGTGCCAGCAGCCAACCGGGACAGCTTGAAGCTTTCTTT. It codes for CASSQPGQLEAFF. The chain joins TRBV27 to TRBJ1-1, with TRBD1 matching over 7 bases. V lost 6 bases, J lost 7 bases, and 8 bases stayed unmatched. Germline CDR1 reads MNHEY; CDR2 reads SMNVEV (reference sequence). This CDR3 contains 13 residues.

The CDR3 DNA follows: TGTGCCAGCAGCTTATTTGGGGCCCGGGAGCAGTACTTC. Amino acid sequence: CASSLFGAREQYF. The chain employs TRBV7-3 and TRBJ2-7; tentative D call: TRBD1 (5 bases). V lost 2 bases to trimming and J lost 7 bases, with 12 bases between them. In germline, CDR1 is SGHTA, CDR2 FQGTGA. The CDR3 extends over 13 amino acids.

This clone was detected only a few times. The rearrangement links TRBV5-8 to TRBJ1-5, with 8 bases that match TRBD1. CDR1 is SGHTS, CDR2 YDEGEE, per germline. CDR3 length: 17 amino acids. J was trimmed by 7 bases and V by 2 bases; bases with no gene match: 14. CDR3 protein: CASSFISYGQGGQPQHF. CDR3 DNA: TGTGCCAGCAGCTTCATCAGCTACGGACAGGGTGGACAGCCCCAGCATTTT.

V and J are TRBV5-4 and TRBJ2-1; 8 bases are a match to TRBD2. Germline values: CDR1 SGHNT, CDR2 YYREEE (reference sequence). V gave up 3 bases and J gave up 5 bases; unmatched junction bases: 10. This CDR3 contains 16 residues. The CDR3 nucleotides are TGTGCCAGCAGCTCGCCCTTAGCGGGACGGGACAATGAGCAGTTCTTC. This gives the protein CASSSPLAGRDNEQFF.

In its sample, this clone was seen a few times. V is TRBV4-3 and J is TRBJ2-5; D gene uncertain. V lost 1 base, J lost 5 bases, and 14 bases lay in between. The CDR3 extends over 15 amino acids. The V gene's germline CDR1 is LGHNA and CDR2 YSLEER. In DNA, the CDR3 is TGCGCCAGCAGCCAAGCTAACGGCCCTAGGGAGACCCAGTACTTC. Translation: CASSQANGPRETQYF.

This chain joins TRBV5-1 and TRBJ1-3; D call uncertain. Trimming stripped 2 bases from V and 0 bases from J, with 12 bases between. This CDR3 is 16 amino acids long. The germline V gene encodes CDR1 SGHRS and CDR2 YFSETQ. CDR3: CASSLTSHVSGNTIYF. In DNA form, the CDR3 reads TGCGCCAGCAGCTTAACCAGTCACGTCTCTGGAAACACCATATATTTT.

The J gene is TRBJ1-2, the V gene TRBV12-3 or TRBV12-4; no clear D. CDR3 size: 13 residues. V was cut by 1 base and J by 7 bases, with 10 bases left in between. The CDR3 DNA sequence: TGTGCCAGCAGTTTAGAGGGAGGTGGTGGCTACACCTTC. Amino acid sequence: CASSLEGGGGYTF.

The rearrangement uses TRBV10-3 and TRBJ1-1; TRBD1 aligns across 9 bases. CDR1 is ENHRY and CDR2 is SYGVKD in the germline V gene. This CDR3 contains 14 residues. Trimming removed 5 bases from V and 6 bases from J; junction bases left unmatched: 7. The CDR3 region has the DNA TGTGCCATCAGTAACCCGGGACAGGGCGCTGAAGCTTTCTTT. This sequence encodes CAISNPGQGAEAFF.

This clone was seen just once. The chain links TRBV13 to TRBJ2-3; D remains unclear. The V gene's germline CDR1 is PRHDT and CDR2 FYEKMQ (reference sequence). This CDR3 spans 14 amino acids. Trimming cost V 3 bases and J 1 base, with 8 bases left between them. The DNA of the CDR3 is TGTGCCAGCAGCTTCGGGTTACGCACAGATACGCAGTATTTT. It specifies CASSFGLRTDTQYF.

This rearrangement joins TRBV9 to TRBJ2-3; 8 bases fit TRBD2. The CDR3 contains 15 residues. CDR1 SGDLS and CDR2 YYNGEE come from the germline V gene. After removal of 4 bases from V and 7 bases from J, the junction contained 11 bases not matched to a gene. Written as DNA, the CDR3 is TGTGCCAGCAGCCTGCCGGGGGGGGGACGGAATACGCAGTATTTT. Translating it yields CASSLPGGGRNTQYF.

There are a few counts of this clone. The chain employs TRBV12-3 or TRBV12-4 and TRBJ1-2; D possibly corresponds to TRBD1 (5 bases). With 5 bases removed from V and 7 bases from J, the gap between germline ends came to 14 bases. The CDR3 has 13 amino acids. CDR3 residues: CASSPQGISGYTF. Written as DNA, the CDR3 is TGTGCCAGCAGTCCCCAGGGTATTAGTGGCTACACCTTC.

The genes are TRBV6-4 and TRBJ2-5, with 14 bases lining up with TRBD2. V shed 0 bases, J shed 4 bases, and the junction held 19 bases outside the gene matches. Germline V CDR1 and CDR2: MRHNA, SNTAGT. This CDR3 has 22 amino acids. In nucleotides, the CDR3 is TGTGCCAGCAGTGACTCGAAGGGACTAGCGGGAGATCCGGTCCCCCCAGCAGAGACCCAGTACTTC. It translates to CASSDSKGLAGDPVPPAETQYF.

The rearrangement links TRBV18 to TRBJ2-5; tentative D call: TRBD2 (5 bases). V lost 2 bases to trimming and J lost 2 bases, with 9 bases between them. Germline values: CDR1 KGHSH, CDR2 LQKENI. This CDR3 has 14 residues. The CDR3 is CASSPGSYQETQYF. The CDR3 coding sequence is TGTGCCAGCTCACCAGGGAGTTATCAAGAGACCCAGTACTTC.

This clone was counted only a few times. The gene calls are TRBV14 and TRBJ2-1; 10 positions match TRBD2. V shed 3 bases, J shed 9 bases, and the junction held 8 bases outside the gene matches. CDR1 and CDR2 from the germline V gene are SGHDN and FVKESK. The CDR3 covers 15 residues. CDR3 in DNA: TGTGCCAGCAGCCAGCATATAGCGGGAGGCACTGAGCAGTTCTTC. This encodes CASSQHIAGGTEQFF.